This T cell receptor beta chain derives from a study of blood T cell repertoires in COVID-19. Across the study: Samples came from the United States, Italy and Spain, spanning acute and convalescent COVID-19. From T cells, B-cell-depleted T cells, or PBMCs came the material, which was cDNA or gDNA.

In the original analysis: By means of reference gene primer amplification, nucleated cell counts were estimated. The repertoire was sequenced with immunoSEQ multiplex PCR; TCRdb's copy has only in-frame clones and lacks some. V and J calls and clone size come straight from that table; D and trimming were deduced from the DNA. The sample includes tens of thousands of clones, 80% to 90% seen only once; the top ten take 4% to 5.5%. V shed 8 bases and J shed 5 bases, with 15 bases lying between them. The CDR3 has 13 residues. Germline lookup yields CDR1 SEHNR and CDR2 FQNEAQ (reference sequence). The chain carries TRBV7-9 and TRBJ2-5, with D perhaps matching TRBD2 (6 bases). The clonotype was recovered from a woman over 75 with active or convalescent COVID-19. Input material: peripheral blood. The chain's CDR3 is CASGPGSGETQYF. For the CDR3, the DNA is TGTGCCAGCGGTCCGGGGAGCGGGGAGACCCAGTACTTC. Supplemented by reference TRBV7-9 and TRBJ2-5, the full variable domain reads DTGVSQNPRHKITKRGQNVTFRCDPISEHNRLYWYRQTLGQGPEFLTYFQNEAQLEKSRLLSDRFSAERPKGSFSTLEIQRTEQGDSAMYLCASGPGSGETQYFGPGTRLLVL.